This note documents a single T cell receptor beta chain sequence. Its antigen is undetermined. CDR1 and CDR2 from the germline V gene are SGHTA and FQGNSA. The CDR3 totals 12 residues. V was trimmed by 2 bases and J by 8 bases, leaving 7 bases between them. Libraries were prepared by immunoSEQ multiplex PCR; TCRdb keeps only in-frame clonotypes and omits some of them. The table shows 150,000 to 200,000 clones, with around 92% occurring only once. The data are from a study of T cell responses to AZD1222 COVID-19 vaccine. The study, taken as a whole, reports: The donor cohort was predominantly white British with a female majority, and clonal diversity may have been underestimated.

The V gene is TRBV7-2, the J gene TRBJ2-1, with unresolved D. Source: peripheral blood, taken on day 0 of AZD1222 vaccination. This TCR came from an adult in good health. The CDR3 loop is CASSLLPDEQFF. CDR3 DNA sequence: TGTGCCAGCAGCTTACTTCCCGATGAGCAGTTCTTC.